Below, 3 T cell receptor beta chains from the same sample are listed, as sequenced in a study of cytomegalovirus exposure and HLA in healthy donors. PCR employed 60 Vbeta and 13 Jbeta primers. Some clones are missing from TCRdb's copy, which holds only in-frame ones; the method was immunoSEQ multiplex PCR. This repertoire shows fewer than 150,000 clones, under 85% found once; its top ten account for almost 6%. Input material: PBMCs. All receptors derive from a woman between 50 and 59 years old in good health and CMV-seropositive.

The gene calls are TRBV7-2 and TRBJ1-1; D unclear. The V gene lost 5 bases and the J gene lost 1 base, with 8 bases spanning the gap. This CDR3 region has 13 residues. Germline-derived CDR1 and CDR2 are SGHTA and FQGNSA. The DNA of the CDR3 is TGTGCCAGCAGCGTCACAGCGAACACTGAAGCTTTCTTT. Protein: CASSVTANTEAFF.

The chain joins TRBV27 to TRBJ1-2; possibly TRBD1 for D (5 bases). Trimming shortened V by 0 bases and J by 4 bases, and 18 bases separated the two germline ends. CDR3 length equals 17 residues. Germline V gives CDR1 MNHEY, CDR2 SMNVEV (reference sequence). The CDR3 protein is CASSLSGQRAWGYGYTF. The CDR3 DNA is TGTGCCAGCAGTTTATCGGGGCAGCGGGCCTGGGGCTATGGCTACACCTTC.

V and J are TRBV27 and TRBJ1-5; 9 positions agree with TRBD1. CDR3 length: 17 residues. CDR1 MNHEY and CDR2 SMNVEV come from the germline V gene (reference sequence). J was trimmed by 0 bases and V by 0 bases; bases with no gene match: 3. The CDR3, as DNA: TGTGCCAGCAGTTTATCGGGGGACAGGGCTAGCAATCAGCCCCAGCATTTT. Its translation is CASSLSGDRASNQPQHF.